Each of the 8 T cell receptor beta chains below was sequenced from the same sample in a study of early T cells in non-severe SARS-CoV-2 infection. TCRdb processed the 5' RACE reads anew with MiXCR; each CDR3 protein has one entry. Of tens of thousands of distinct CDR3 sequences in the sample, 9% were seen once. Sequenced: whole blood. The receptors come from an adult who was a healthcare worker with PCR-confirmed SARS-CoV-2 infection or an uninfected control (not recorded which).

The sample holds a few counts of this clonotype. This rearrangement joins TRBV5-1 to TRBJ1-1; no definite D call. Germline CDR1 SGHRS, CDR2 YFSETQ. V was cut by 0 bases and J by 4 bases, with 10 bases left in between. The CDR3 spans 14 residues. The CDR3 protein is CASSLGVRGTEAFF. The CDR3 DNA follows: TGCGCCAGCAGCTTGGGTGTACGGGGCACTGAAGCTTTCTTT.

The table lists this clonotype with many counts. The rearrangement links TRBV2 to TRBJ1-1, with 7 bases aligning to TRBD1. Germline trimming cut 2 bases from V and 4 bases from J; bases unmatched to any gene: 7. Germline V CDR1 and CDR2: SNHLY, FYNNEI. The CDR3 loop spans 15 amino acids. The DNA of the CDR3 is TGTGCCAGCAGTGAAACCGACAGGGAGGGCACTGAAGCTTTCTTT. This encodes CASSETDREGTEAFF.

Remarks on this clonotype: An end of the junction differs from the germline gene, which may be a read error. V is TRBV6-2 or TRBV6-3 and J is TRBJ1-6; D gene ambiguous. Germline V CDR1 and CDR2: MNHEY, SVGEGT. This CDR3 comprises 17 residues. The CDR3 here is CASSYSRSGPYNSPLHF. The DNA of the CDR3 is TGTGCCAGCAGTTACTCGCGTTCGGGCCCTTATAATTCACCCCTCCACTTC.

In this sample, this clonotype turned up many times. CDR3: CSVRAPNTEAFF. DNA for the CDR3: TGCAGCGTGCGGGCCCCGAACACTGAAGCTTTCTTT. The chain employs TRBV29-1 and TRBJ1-1; no definite D call. The germline CDR1 and CDR2 sequences are SQVTM and ANQGSEA. The length of the CDR3 is 12 residues. Trimming stripped 6 bases from V and 1 base from J, with 9 bases between.

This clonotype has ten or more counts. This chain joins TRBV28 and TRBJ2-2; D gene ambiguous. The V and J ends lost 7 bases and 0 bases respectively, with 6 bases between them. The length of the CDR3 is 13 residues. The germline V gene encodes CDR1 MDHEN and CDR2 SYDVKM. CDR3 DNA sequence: TGTGCCAGCATTGGCACGAACACCGGGGAGCTGTTTTTT. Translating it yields CASIGTNTGELFF.

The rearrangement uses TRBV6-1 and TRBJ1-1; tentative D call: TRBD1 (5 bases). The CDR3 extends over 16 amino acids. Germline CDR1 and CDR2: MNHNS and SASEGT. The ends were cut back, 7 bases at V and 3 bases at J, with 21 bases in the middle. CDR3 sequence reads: CASTPFAGEGDTEAFF. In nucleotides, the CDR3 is TGTGCCAGCACCCCGTTCGCGGGGGAAGGAGACACTGAAGCTTTCTTT.

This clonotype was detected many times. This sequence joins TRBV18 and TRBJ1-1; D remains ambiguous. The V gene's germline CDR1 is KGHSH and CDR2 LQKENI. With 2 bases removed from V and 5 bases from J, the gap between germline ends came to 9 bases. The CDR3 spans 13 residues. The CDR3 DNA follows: TGTGCCAGCTCACCAATCGGTCGAACTGAAGCTTTCTTT. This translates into CASSPIGRTEAFF.

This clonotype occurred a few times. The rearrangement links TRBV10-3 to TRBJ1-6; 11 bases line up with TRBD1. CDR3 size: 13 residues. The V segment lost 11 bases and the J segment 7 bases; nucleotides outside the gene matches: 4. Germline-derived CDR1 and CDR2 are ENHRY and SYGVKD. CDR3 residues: CALGQGANSPLHF. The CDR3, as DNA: TGTGCCCTAGGACAGGGGGCCAATTCACCCCTCCACTTT.